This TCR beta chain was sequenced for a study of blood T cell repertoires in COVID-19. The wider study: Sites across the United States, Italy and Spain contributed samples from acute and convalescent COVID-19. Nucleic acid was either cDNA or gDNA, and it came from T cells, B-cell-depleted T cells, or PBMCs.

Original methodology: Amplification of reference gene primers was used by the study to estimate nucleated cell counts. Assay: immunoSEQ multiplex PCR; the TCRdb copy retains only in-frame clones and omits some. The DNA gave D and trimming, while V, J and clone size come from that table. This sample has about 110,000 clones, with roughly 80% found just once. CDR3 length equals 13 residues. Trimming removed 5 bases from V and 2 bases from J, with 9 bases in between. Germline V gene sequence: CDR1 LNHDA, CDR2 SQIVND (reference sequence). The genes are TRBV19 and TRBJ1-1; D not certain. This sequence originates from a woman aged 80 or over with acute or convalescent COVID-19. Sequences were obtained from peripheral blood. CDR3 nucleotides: TGTGCCAGTAGTCCCCAGGTCAACACTGAAGCTTTCTTT. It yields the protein CASSPQVNTEAFF.